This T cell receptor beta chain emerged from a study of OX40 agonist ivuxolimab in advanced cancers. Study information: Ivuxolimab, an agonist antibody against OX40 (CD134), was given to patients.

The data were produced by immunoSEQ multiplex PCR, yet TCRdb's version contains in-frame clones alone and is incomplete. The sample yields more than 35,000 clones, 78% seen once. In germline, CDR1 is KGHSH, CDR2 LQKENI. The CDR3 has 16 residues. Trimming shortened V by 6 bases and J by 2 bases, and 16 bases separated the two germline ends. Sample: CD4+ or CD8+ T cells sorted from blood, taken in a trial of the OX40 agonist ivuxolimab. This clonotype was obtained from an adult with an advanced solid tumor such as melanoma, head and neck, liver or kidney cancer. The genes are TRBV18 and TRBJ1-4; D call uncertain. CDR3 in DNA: TGTGCCAGCTCCCCTACCGAGGGAGTGACTAATGAAAAACTGTTTTTT. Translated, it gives CASSPTEGVTNEKLFF.